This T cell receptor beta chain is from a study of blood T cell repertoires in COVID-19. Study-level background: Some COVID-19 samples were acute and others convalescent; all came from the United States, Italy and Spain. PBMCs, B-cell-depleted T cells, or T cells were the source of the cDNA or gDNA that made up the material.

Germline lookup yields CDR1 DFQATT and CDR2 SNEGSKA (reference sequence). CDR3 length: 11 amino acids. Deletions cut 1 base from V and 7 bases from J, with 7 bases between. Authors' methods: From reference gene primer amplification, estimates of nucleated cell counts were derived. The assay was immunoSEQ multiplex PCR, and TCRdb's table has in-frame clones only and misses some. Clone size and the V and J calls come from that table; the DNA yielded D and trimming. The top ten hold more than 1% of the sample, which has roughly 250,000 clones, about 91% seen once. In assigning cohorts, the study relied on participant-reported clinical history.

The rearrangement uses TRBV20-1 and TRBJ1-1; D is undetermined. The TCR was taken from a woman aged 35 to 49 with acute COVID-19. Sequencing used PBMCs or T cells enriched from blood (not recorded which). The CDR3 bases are TGCAGTGCTAGAGGAGTTGGTGAAGCTTTCTTT. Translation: CSARGVGEAFF.